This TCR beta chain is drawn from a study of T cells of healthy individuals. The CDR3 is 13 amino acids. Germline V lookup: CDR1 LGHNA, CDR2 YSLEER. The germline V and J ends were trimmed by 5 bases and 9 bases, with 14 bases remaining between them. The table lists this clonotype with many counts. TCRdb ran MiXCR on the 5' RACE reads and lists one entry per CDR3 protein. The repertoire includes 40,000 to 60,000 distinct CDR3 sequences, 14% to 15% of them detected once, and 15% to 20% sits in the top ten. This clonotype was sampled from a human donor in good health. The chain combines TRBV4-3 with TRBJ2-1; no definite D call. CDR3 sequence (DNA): TGCGCCAGCAGCAGCATCGGTGTCTCTGAGCAGTTCTTC. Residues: CASSSIGVSEQFF.